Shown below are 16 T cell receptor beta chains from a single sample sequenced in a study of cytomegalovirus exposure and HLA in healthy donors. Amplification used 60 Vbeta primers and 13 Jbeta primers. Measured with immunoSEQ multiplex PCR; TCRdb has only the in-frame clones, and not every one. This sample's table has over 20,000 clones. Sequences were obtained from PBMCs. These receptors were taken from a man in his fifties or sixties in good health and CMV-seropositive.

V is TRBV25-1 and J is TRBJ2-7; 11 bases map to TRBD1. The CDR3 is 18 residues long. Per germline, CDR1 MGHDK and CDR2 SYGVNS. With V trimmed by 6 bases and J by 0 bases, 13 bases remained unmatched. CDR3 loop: CASSGTLGQGAISYEQYF. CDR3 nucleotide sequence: TGTGCCAGCAGCGGAACCCTTGGACAGGGGGCCATCTCCTACGAGCAGTACTTC.

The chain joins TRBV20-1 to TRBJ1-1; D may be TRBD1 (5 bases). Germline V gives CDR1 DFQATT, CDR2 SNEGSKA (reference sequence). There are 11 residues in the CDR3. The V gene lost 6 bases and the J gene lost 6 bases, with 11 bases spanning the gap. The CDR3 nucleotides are TGCAGTGCGGGGGGGAGAGCTGAAGCTTTCTTT. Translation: CSAGGRAEAFF.

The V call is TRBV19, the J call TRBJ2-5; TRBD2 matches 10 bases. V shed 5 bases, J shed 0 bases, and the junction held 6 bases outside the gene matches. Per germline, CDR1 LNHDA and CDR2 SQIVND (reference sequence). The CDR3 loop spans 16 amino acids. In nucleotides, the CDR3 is TGTGCCAGTAGTCTCGGACTAGCGGTGTACCAAGAGACCCAGTACTTC. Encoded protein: CASSLGLAVYQETQYF.

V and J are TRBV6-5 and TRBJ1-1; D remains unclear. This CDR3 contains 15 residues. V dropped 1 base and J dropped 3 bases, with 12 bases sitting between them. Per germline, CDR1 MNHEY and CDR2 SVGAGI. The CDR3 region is CASSYLRVGDTEAFF. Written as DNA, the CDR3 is TGTGCCAGCAGTTACTTGAGGGTAGGAGACACTGAAGCTTTCTTT.

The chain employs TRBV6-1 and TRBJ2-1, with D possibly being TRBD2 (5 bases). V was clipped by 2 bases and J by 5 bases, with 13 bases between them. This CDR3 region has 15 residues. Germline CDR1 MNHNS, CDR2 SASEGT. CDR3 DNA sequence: TGTGCCAGCAGTGAACGCAGCGGCACAAACAATGAGCAGTTCTTC. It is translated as CASSERSGTNNEQFF.

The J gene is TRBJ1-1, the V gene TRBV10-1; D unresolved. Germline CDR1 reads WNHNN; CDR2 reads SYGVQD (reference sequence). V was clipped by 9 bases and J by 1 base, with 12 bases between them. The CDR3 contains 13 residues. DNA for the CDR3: TGCGCCAGGACCCCGGCGGGGAACACTGAAGCTTTCTTT. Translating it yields CARTPAGNTEAFF.

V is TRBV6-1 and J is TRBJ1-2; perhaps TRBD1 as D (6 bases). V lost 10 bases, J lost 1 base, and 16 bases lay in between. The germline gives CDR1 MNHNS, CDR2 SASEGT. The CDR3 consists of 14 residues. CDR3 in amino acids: CAIREGDINYGYTF. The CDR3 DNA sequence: TGTGCCATCCGGGAGGGGGATATTAACTATGGCTACACCTTC.

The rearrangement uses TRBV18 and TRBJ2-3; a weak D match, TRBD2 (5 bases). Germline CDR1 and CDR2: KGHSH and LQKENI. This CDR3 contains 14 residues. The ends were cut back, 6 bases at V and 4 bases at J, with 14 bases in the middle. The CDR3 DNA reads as TGTGCCAGCTCCCCGGGTGGGAGTTCAGATACGCAGTATTTT. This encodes CASSPGGSSDTQYF.

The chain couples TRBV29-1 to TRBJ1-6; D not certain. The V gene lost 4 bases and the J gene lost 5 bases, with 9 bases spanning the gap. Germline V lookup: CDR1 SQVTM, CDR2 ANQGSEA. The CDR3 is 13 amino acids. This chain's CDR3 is CSVAEGNNSPLHF. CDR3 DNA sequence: TGCAGCGTTGCCGAGGGCAATAATTCACCCCTCCACTTT.

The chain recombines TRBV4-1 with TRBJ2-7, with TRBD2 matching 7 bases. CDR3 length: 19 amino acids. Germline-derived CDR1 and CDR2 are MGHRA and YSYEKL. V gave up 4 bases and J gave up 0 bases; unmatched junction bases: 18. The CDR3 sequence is CASSLRSDTGRESSYEQYF. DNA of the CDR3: TGCGCCAGCAGCCTCCGTAGTGACACCGGGCGGGAGAGCTCCTACGAGCAGTACTTC.

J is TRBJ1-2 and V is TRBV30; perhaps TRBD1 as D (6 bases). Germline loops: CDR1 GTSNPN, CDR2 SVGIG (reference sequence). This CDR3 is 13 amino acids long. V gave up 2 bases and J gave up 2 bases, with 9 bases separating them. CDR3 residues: CAWSTGTNYGYTF. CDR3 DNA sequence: TGTGCCTGGAGTACCGGGACAAACTATGGCTACACCTTC. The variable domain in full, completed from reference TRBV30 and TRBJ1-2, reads SQTIHQWPATLVQPVGSPLSLECTVEGTSNPNLYWYRQAAGRGLQLLFYSVGIGQISSEVPQNLSASRPQDRQFILSSKKLLLSDSGFYLCAWSTGTNYGYTFGSGTRLTVV.

CDR3 DNA sequence: TGTGCCAGCAGCTTTGGACAGGGGGTAGATGCAGATACGCAGTATTTT. This codes for CASSFGQGVDADTQYF. This chain connects TRBV11-3 to TRBJ2-3, with TRBD1 matching over 10 bases. The CDR3 length is 16 residues. Trimming took 3 bases from V and 4 from J; bases not matched to a gene: 7. The germline V gene encodes CDR1 SGHNT and CDR2 YENEEA.

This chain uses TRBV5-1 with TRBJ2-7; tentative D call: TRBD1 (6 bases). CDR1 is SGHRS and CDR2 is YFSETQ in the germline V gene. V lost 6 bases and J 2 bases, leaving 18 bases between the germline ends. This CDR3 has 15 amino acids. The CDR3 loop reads CASKRNRDTTYEQYF. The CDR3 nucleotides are TGCGCCAGCAAGAGAAACCGGGACACGACCTACGAGCAGTACTTC. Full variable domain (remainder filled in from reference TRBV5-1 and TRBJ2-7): KAGVTQTPRYLIKTRGQQVTLSCSPISGHRSVSWYQQTPGQGLQFLFEYFSETQRNKGNFPGRFSGRQFSNSRSEMNVSTLELGDSALYLCASKRNRDTTYEQYFGPGTRLTVT.

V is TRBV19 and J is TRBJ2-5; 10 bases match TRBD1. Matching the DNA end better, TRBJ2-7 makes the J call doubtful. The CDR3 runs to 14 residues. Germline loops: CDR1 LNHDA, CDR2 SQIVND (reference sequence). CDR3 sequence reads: CATRVGTGVHEQYF. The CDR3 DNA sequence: TGTGCCACGCGAGTAGGGACAGGGGTCCACGAGCAGTACTTC.

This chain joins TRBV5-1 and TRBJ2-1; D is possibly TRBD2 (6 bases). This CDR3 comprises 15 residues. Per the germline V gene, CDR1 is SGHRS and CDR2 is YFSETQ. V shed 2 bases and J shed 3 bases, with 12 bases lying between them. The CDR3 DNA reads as TGCGCCAGCAGCTTCCCGGCGGGGATCTACAATGAGCAGTTCTTC. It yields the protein CASSFPAGIYNEQFF.

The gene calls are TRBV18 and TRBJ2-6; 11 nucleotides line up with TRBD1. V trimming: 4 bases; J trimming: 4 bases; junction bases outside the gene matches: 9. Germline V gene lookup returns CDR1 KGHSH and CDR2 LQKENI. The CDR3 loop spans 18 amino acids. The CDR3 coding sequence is TGTGCCAGCTCACAACGGACAGGGGGCGCGTCAGGGGCCAACGTCCTGACTTTC. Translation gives CASSQRTGGASGANVLTF. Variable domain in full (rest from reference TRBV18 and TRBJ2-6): NAGVMQNPRHLVRRRGQEARLRCSPMKGHSHVYWYRQLPEEGLKFMVYLQKENIIDESGMPKERFSAEFPKEGPSILRIQQVVRGDSAAYFCASSQRTGGASGANVLTFGAGSRLTVL.